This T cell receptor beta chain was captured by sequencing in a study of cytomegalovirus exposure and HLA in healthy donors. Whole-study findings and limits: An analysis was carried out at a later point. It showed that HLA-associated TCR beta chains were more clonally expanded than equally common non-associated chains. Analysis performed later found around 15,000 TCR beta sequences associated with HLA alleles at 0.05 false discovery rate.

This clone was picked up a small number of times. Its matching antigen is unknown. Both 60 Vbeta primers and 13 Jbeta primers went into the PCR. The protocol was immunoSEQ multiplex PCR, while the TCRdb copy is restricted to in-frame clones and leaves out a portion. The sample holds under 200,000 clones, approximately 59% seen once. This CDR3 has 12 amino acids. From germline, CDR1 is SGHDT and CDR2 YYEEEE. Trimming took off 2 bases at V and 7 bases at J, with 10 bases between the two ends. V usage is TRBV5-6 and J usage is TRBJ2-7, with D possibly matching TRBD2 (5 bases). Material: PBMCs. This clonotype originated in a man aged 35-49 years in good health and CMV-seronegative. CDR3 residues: CASSFTGKEQYF. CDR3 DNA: TGTGCCAGCAGCTTCACCGGGAAAGAGCAGTACTTC.